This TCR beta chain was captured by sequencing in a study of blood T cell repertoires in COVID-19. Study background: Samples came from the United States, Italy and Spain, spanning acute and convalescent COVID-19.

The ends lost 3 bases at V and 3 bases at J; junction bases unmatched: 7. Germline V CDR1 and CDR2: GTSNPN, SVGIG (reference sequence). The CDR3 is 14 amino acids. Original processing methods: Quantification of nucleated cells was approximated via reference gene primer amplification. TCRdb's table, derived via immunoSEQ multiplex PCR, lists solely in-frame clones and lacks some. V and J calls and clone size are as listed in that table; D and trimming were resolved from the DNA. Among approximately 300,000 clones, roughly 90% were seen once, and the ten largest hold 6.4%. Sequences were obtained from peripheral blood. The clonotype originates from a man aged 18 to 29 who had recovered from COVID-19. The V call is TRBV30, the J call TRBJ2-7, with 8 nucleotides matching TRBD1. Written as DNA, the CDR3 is TGTGCCTGGAGGGGGACAGGTGAAAGCTACGAGCAGTACTTC. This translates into CAWRGTGESYEQYF. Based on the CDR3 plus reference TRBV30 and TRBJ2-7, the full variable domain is SQTIHQWPATLVQPVGSPLSLECTVEGTSNPNLYWYRQAAGRGLQLLFYSVGIGQISSEVPQNLSASRPQDRQFILSSKKLLLSDSGFYLCAWRGTGESYEQYFGPGTRLTVT.